This TCR beta chain was identified during a study of blood T cell repertoires in COVID-19. Study as a whole: Sources were T cells, B-cell-depleted T cells, or PBMCs; the material itself was cDNA or gDNA.

Authors' processing steps: Amplification of reference gene primers was used by the study to estimate nucleated cell counts. Data came from immunoSEQ multiplex PCR; TCRdb stores just in-frame clones and leaves some out. V and J calls and clone size are as listed in that table; D and trimming were resolved from the DNA. The table lists fewer than 250,000 clones, approximately 86% of them singletons. The CDR3 length is 18 residues. Germline values: CDR1 SGHTA, CDR2 FQGNSA. Trimming cost V 1 base and J 2 bases, with 19 bases left between them. This TCR was sampled from a woman aged 55-70 years who had recovered from COVID-19. This chain uses TRBV7-2 with TRBJ2-3; D gene uncertain. The specimen sequenced was peripheral blood. The CDR3: CASSLELSRALNTDTQYF. The DNA of the CDR3 is TGTGCCAGCAGCTTAGAGCTCTCAAGAGCGTTAAACACAGATACGCAGTATTTT.